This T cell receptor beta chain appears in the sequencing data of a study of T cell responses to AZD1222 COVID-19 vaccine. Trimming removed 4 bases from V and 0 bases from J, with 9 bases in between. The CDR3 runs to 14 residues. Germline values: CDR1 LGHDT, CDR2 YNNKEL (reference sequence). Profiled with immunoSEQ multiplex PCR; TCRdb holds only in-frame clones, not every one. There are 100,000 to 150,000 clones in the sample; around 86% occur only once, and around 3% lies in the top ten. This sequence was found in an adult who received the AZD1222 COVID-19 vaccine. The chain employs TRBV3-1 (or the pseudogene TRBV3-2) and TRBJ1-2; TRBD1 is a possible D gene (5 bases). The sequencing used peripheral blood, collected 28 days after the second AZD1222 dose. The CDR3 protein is CASSPGPTNYGYTF. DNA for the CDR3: TGTGCCAGCAGCCCGGGGCCAACTAACTATGGCTACACCTTC.